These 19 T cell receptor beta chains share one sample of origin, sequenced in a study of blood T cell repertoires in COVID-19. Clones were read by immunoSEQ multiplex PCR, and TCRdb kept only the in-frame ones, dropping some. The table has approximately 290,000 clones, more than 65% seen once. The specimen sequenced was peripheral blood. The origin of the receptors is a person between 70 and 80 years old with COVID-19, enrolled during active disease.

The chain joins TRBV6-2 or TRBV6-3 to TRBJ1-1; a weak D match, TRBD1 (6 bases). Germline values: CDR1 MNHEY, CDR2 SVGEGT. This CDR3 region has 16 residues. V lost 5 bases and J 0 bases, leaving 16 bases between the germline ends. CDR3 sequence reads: CASSLPSTGLNTEAFF. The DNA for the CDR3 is TGTGCCAGCAGTCTACCTTCCACAGGGTTGAACACTGAAGCTTTCTTT.

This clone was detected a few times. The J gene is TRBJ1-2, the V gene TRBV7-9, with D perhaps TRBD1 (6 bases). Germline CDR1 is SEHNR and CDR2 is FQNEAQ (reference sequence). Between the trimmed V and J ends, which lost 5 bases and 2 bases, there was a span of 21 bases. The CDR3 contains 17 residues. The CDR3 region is CASSPTPQGLRNYGYTF. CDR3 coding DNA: TGTGCCAGCAGCCCAACACCCCAGGGGCTCAGGAACTATGGCTACACCTTC.

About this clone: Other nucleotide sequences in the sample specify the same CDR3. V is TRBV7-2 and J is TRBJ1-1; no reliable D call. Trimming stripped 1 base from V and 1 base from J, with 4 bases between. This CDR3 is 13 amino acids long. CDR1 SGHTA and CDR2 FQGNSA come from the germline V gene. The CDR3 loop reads CASSLGRNTEAFF. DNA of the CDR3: TGTGCCAGCAGCTTAGGCAGGAACACTGAAGCTTTCTTT.

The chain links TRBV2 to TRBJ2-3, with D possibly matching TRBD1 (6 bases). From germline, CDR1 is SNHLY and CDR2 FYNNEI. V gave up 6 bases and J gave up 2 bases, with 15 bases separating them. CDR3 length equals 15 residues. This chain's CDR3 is CASRSGQGPTDTQYF. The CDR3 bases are TGTGCCAGCAGGTCCGGGCAGGGGCCCACAGATACGCAGTATTTT.

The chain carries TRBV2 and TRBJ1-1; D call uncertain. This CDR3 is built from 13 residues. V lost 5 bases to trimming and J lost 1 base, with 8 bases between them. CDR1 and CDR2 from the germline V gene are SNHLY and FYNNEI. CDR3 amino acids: CASSFEGNTEAFF. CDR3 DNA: TGTGCCAGCAGTTTCGAGGGGAACACTGAAGCTTTCTTT.

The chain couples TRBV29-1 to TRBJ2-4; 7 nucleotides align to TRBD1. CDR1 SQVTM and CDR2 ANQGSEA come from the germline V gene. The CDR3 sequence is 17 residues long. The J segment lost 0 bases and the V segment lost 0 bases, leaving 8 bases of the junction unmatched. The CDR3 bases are TGCAGCGTTGAAGACCCACCGGGACAGTTAGCCAAAAACATTCAGTACTTC. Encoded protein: CSVEDPPGQLAKNIQYF.

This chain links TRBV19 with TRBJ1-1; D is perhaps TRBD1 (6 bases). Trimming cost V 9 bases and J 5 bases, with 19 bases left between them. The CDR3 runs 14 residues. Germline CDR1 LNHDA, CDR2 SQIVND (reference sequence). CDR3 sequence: CASGKKTGQTEAFF. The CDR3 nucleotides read TGTGCCAGCGGTAAAAAAACAGGGCAAACTGAAGCTTTCTTT.

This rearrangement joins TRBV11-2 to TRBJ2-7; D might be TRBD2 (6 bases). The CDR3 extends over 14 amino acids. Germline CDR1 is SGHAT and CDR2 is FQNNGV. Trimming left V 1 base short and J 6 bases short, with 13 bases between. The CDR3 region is CASSLVGGSGEQYF. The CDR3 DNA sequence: TGTGCCAGCAGCTTAGTTGGGGGTAGCGGCGAGCAGTACTTC.

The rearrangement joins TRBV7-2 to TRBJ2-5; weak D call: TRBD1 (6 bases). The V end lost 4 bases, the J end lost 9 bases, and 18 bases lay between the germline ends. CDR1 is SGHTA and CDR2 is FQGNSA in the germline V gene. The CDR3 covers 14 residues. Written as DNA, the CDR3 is TGTGCCAGCAGCTCGCCGGGACACCTCGGGTCCCAGTACTTC. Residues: CASSSPGHLGSQYF. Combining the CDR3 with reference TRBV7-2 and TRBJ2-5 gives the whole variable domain GAGVSQSPSNKVTEKGKDVELRCDPISGHTALYWYRQSLGQGLEFLIYFQGNSAPDKSGLPSDRFSAERTGGSVSTLTIQRTQQEDSAVYLCASSSPGHLGSQYFGPGTRLLVL.

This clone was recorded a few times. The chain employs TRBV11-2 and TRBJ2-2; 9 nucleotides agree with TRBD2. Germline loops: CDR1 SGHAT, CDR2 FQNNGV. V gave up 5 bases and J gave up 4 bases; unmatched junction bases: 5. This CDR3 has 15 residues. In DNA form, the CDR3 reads TGTGCCAGCAGCCGCGGGACTAGCTTCACCGGGGAGCTGTTTTTT. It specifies CASSRGTSFTGELFF.

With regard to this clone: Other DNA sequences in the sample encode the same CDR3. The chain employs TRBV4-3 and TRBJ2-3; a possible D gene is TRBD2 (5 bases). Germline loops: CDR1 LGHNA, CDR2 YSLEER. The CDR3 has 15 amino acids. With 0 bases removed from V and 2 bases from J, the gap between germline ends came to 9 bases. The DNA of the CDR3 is TGCGCCAGCAGCCAAGACACGGGGATCACAGATACGCAGTATTTT. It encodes CASSQDTGITDTQYF.

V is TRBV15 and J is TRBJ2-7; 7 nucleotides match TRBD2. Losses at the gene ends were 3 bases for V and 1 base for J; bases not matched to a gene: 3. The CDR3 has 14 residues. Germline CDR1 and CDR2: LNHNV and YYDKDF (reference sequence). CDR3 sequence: CATSRGGDSYEQYF. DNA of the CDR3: TGTGCCACCAGCAGGGGGGGGGATTCCTACGAGCAGTACTTC.

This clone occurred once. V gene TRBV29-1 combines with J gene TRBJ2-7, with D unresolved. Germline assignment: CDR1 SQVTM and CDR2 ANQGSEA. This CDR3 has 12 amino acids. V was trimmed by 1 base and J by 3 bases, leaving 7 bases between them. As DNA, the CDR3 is TGCAGCGTTGAAGTGGGCGTCTACGAGCAGTACTTC. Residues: CSVEVGVYEQYF.

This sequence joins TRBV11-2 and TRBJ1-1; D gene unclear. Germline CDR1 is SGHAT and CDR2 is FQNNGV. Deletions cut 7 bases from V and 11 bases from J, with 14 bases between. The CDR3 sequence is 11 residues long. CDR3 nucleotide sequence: TGTGCCAGCACCTCGGGTCCTCGGGCTTTCTTT. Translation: CASTSGPRAFF.

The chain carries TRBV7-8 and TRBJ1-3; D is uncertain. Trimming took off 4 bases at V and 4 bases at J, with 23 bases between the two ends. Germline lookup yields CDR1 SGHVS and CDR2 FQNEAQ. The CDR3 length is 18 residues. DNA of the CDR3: TGTGCCAGCAGCTCCCAGACTTACGCTGCGGATAGGGGAAACACCATATATTTT. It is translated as CASSSQTYAADRGNTIYF.

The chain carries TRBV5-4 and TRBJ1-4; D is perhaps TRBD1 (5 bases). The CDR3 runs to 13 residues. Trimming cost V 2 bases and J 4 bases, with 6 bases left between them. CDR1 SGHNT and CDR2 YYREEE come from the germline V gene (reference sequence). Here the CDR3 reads CASSLGVNEKLFF. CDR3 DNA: TGTGCCAGCAGCTTAGGGGTTAATGAAAAACTGTTTTTT.

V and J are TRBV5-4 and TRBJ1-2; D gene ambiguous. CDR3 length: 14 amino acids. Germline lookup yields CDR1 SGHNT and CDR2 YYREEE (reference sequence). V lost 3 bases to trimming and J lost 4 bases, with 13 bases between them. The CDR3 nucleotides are TGTGCCAGCAGCTCCTCCGGGAGCCTCTATGGCTACACCTTC. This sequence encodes CASSSSGSLYGYTF.

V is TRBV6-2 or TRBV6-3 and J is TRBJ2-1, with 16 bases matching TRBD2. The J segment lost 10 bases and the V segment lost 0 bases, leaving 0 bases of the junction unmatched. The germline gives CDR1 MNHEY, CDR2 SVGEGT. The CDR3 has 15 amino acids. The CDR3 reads CASSYSGLAGGEQFF. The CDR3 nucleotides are TGTGCCAGCAGTTACTCGGGACTAGCGGGGGGGGAGCAGTTCTTC.

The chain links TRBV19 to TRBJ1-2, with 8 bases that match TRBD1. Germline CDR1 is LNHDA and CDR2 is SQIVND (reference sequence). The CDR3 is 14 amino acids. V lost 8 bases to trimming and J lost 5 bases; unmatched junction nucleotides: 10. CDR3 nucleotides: TGTGCCAGTCTGCAGGGGGCTGATTCTTATGGCTACACCTTC. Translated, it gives CASLQGADSYGYTF.